A single sample gave rise to the 20 T cell receptor beta chains below, sequenced in a study of human T cells and chemical hapten exposure. Total RNA was isolated from unfractionated whole blood. TCRdb reprocessed the 5' RACE reads via MiXCR and lists one record per CDR3 protein. The sample has 130,000 or so distinct CDR3 sequences; 4.1% are singletons. Receptors were obtained from a female donor in good health.

V usage is TRBV13 and J usage is TRBJ2-4, with a weak D call TRBD2 (6 bases). The CDR3 sequence is 15 residues long. The V and J ends lost 5 bases and 4 bases respectively, with 15 bases between them. Germline loops: CDR1 PRHDT, CDR2 FYEKMQ (reference sequence). The CDR3 reads CASSPGSGNKNIQYF. CDR3 in DNA: TGTGCCAGCAGCCCCGGGAGCGGCAATAAAAACATTCAGTACTTC.

This clonotype has ten or more counts. The rearrangement joins TRBV5-6 to TRBJ1-1; tentative D call: TRBD1 (6 bases). CDR1 and CDR2 (germline): SGHDT, YYEEEE. The length of the CDR3 is 15 residues. Trimming stripped 4 bases from V and 1 base from J, with 14 bases between. CDR3 nucleotide sequence: TGTGCCAGCAGCGTAACCGGGACACAGAACACTGAAGCTTTCTTT. Amino acid sequence: CASSVTGTQNTEAFF.

This clonotype has ten or more counts. The genes are TRBV12-3 or TRBV12-4 and TRBJ2-3, with a tentative D call TRBD1 (5 bases). Between the trimmed V and J ends, which lost 0 bases and 7 bases, there was a span of 11 bases. The CDR3 sequence is 14 residues long. The CDR3 DNA reads as TGTGCCAGCAGTTTAGCAGGGGCCGCAAATACGCAGTATTTT. This codes for CASSLAGAANTQYF.

This clonotype occurred many times. This rearrangement joins TRBV6-6 to TRBJ1-1; D unresolved. The V gene lost 2 bases and the J gene lost 3 bases, with 10 bases spanning the gap. Germline CDR1 MNHNY, CDR2 SVGAGI (reference sequence). The CDR3 spans 14 residues. The CDR3 is CASSYGGWDTEAFF. In DNA form, the CDR3 reads TGTGCCAGCAGTTACGGTGGTTGGGACACTGAAGCTTTCTTT.

This clonotype was counted at least ten times. This chain connects TRBV12-3 or TRBV12-4 to TRBJ1-6, with D unclear. Trimming left V 6 bases short and J 1 base short, with 7 bases between. The CDR3 is 14 residues long. As DNA, the CDR3 is TGTGCCAGCAGCCCCTCATCCTATAATTCACCCCTCCACTTT. Its translation: CASSPSSYNSPLHF.

This clonotype occurred many times. J is TRBJ1-5 and V is TRBV12-3 or TRBV12-4; tentatively, D is TRBD1 (5 bases). The CDR3 loop spans 13 amino acids. Trimming took off 4 bases at V and 6 bases at J, with 10 bases between the two ends. CDR3 sequence: CASSSTVRQPQHF. CDR3 nucleotide sequence: TGTGCCAGCAGTTCGACAGTCCGTCAGCCCCAGCATTTT.

This clonotype was seen many times. The chain uses TRBV5-1 and TRBJ2-6; 8 positions match TRBD2. CDR1 SGHRS and CDR2 YFSETQ come from the germline V gene. The CDR3 has 18 amino acids. Unmatched junction bases numbered 13, after V lost 4 bases and J lost 4 bases. The CDR3: CASSPTGRERGGANVLTF. The CDR3 DNA reads TGCGCCAGCAGCCCGACAGGAAGGGAGCGGGGGGGGGCCAACGTCCTGACTTTC.

At least ten counts were recorded for this clonotype. The rearrangement uses TRBV18 and TRBJ1-5; D may be TRBD1 (5 bases). Germline V CDR1 and CDR2: KGHSH, LQKENI. This CDR3 comprises 16 residues. V lost 3 bases, J lost 0 bases, and 12 bases lay in between. The CDR3 DNA follows: TGTGCCAGCTCACCTGACCCGGGGACTAGCAATCAGCCCCAGCATTTT. Protein sequence: CASSPDPGTSNQPQHF.

The sample holds a few counts of this clonotype. This chain uses TRBV5-1 with TRBJ1-1, with 7 bases lining up with TRBD1. In germline, CDR1 is SGHRS, CDR2 YFSETQ. Losses at the gene ends were 4 bases for V and 5 bases for J; bases not matched to a gene: 11. The CDR3 loop spans 15 amino acids. The CDR3 reads CASSGTPTQGTEAFF. The CDR3 DNA follows: TGCGCCAGCAGCGGGACCCCCACACAGGGGACTGAAGCTTTCTTT.

The gene calls are TRBV4-3 and TRBJ1-1; possibly TRBD1 for D (5 bases). This CDR3 is 16 amino acids long. Germline V lookup: CDR1 LGHNA, CDR2 YSLEER. Trimming took 1 base from V and 1 from J, leaving 13 bases between them. The CDR3 loop reads CASSQVGAAQNTEAFF. CDR3 nucleotides: TGCGCCAGCAGCCAAGTAGGGGCAGCCCAGAACACTGAAGCTTTCTTT.

This clonotype has ten or more counts. The V and J genes are TRBV21-1 and TRBJ2-1; TRBD2 was called by the table and not checked on the DNA. TRBV21-1 is listed as a pseudogene. The CDR3 has 15 residues. CDR3 nucleotide sequence: TGTGCCAGCAGCCCAGACGGGCTAGCGGTCAATGAGCAGTTCTTC. Residues: CASSPDGLAVNEQFF.

In its sample, this clonotype was seen many times. The chain has TRBV12-3 or TRBV12-4 and TRBJ2-1, with 12 bases matching TRBD2. The ends lost 5 bases at V and 0 bases at J; junction bases unmatched: 14. The CDR3 spans 20 residues. CDR3 nucleotides: TGTGCCAGCAGTCATCGACTAGCGGGGGCGTTGGGTACCTCCTACAATGAGCAGTTCTTC. Encoded protein: CASSHRLAGALGTSYNEQFF.

This clonotype was recorded a few times. This chain joins TRBV7-2 and TRBJ2-5; D may be TRBD2 (5 bases). The CDR3 has 14 amino acids. Germline CDR1 SGHTA, CDR2 FQGNSA. With 5 bases removed from V and 2 bases from J, the gap between germline ends came to 12 bases. The DNA for the CDR3 is TGTGCCAGCAGCCGACGGGAATCGCAAGAGACCCAGTACTTC. Its protein is CASSRRESQETQYF.

This clonotype has at least ten counts. V gene TRBV5-1 combines with J gene TRBJ2-5; D unresolved. Trimming took off 1 base at V and 9 bases at J, with 31 bases between the two ends. CDR3 length equals 19 residues. CDR1 is SGHRS and CDR2 is YFSETQ in the germline V gene. The CDR3 nucleotides are TGCGCCAGCAGCTTGTTTATTCCAACTGGACCGGTTCAGTATGCGTCCCAGTACTTC. It specifies CASSLFIPTGPVQYASQYF.

The sample holds many counts of this clonotype. CDR3 amino acids: CSGVNRGGRSEAFF. CDR3 nucleotide sequence: TGCAGTGGGGTAAACCGGGGGGGTAGATCTGAAGCTTTCTTT. The chain recombines TRBV20-1 with TRBJ1-1; TRBD1 might be the D (5 bases). This CDR3 has 14 residues. Germline CDR1 is DFQATT and CDR2 is SNEGSKA (reference sequence). Between the trimmed V and J ends, which lost 7 bases and 6 bases, there was a span of 21 bases.

This clonotype appeared a single time. This may stem from a read error, because a much larger clone lies one nucleotide away. CDR3: CASNNLGFEPDRVSHNEQFF. The DNA of the CDR3 is TGTGCCAGCAACAATCTGGGGTTCGAACCCGATCGCGTTTCCCACAATGAGCAGTTCTTC. The rearrangement joins TRBV6-2 or TRBV6-3 to TRBJ2-1, with D unresolved. CDR1 is MNHEY, CDR2 SVGEGT, per germline. V was trimmed by 7 bases and J by 5 bases, leaving 33 bases between them. This CDR3 comprises 20 residues.

This clonotype was counted at least ten times. The V and J genes are TRBV7-2 and TRBJ2-7; D is perhaps TRBD1 (6 bases). Germline values: CDR1 SGHTA, CDR2 FQGNSA. Trimming took 5 bases from V and 2 from J, leaving 16 bases between them. This CDR3 spans 15 amino acids. The CDR3, as DNA: TGTGCCAGCAGCGAAGGCTGGGGGCCAACCTACGAGCAGTACTTC. The encoded protein is CASSEGWGPTYEQYF.

This clonotype has more than one count but fewer than ten. The gene calls are TRBV29-1 and TRBJ1-3; no reliable D call. The germline V gene has CDR1 SQVTM and CDR2 ANQGSEA. Deletions cut 4 bases from V and 0 bases from J, with 7 bases between. This CDR3 has 13 residues. The CDR3 nucleotides read TGCAGCGTTGTGGAGGACTCTGGAAACACCATATATTTT. This translates into CSVVEDSGNTIYF.

Many counts were recorded for this clonotype. The rearrangement joins TRBV6-6 to TRBJ2-2; 11 nucleotides match TRBD1. The CDR3 length is 16 residues. Germline assignment: CDR1 MNHNY and CDR2 SVGAGI (reference sequence). V lost 6 bases and J lost 4; bases outside the gene matches: 7. This chain's CDR3 is CASSRRTGGGTGELFF. The CDR3 bases are TGTGCCAGCAGCAGACGGACAGGGGGCGGCACCGGGGAGCTGTTTTTT.

Ten or more counts support this clonotype. The rearrangement links TRBV12-3 or TRBV12-4 to TRBJ1-1; D might be TRBD1 (6 bases). Trimming removed 2 bases from V and 1 base from J, with 11 bases in between. The CDR3 extends over 15 amino acids. The CDR3 DNA sequence: TGTGCCAGCAGTTTACTGGGACATCCGAACACTGAAGCTTTCTTT. Its translation is CASSLLGHPNTEAFF.